These 17 T cell receptor beta chains were sequenced from one sample in a study of blood T cell repertoires in COVID-19. Using immunoSEQ multiplex PCR, the repertoire was profiled, and TCRdb retains in-frame clones only, with some absent. Of some 120,000 clones listed, just under 85% are singletons. The sample consisted of peripheral blood. The receptor source for this set is a man in his sixties or seventies with active or convalescent COVID-19.

The gene calls are TRBV15 and TRBJ2-1, with 10 bases matching TRBD2. CDR1 and CDR2 from the germline V gene are LNHNV and YYDKDF (reference sequence). With 5 bases clipped from V and 0 bases from J, the junction kept 4 bases outside the gene matches. The length of the CDR3 is 16 residues. In nucleotides, the CDR3 is TGTGCCACCAGCCCGTTAGCGGGAGGCTCCTACAATGAGCAGTTCTTC. Amino acids: CATSPLAGGSYNEQFF.

The rearrangement uses TRBV6-2 or TRBV6-3 and TRBJ1-3; D perhaps matches TRBD1 (6 bases). From germline, CDR1 is MNHEY and CDR2 SVGEGT. This CDR3 comprises 16 residues. The V end lost 0 bases, the J end lost 3 bases, and 12 bases lay between the germline ends. The CDR3 DNA sequence: TGTGCCAGCAGTTACTCGGCAGGGGATATTGGAAACACCATATATTTT. This translates into CASSYSAGDIGNTIYF.

The chain employs TRBV2 and TRBJ2-5, with a tentative D call TRBD2 (6 bases). V lost 3 bases, J lost 6 bases, and 26 bases lay in between. Germline CDR1 SNHLY, CDR2 FYNNEI. The CDR3 covers 18 residues. This CDR3 reads CASSDAKPGAVDLKTQYF. For the CDR3, the DNA is TGTGCCAGCAGTGATGCAAAACCGGGAGCGGTCGATCTAAAGACCCAGTACTTC.

The chain is built from TRBV6-2 or TRBV6-3 and TRBJ2-5; 7 nucleotides agree with TRBD2. The CDR3 runs to 13 residues. The V and J ends lost 6 bases and 7 bases, in that order; junction bases with no gene match: 8. The germline V gene encodes CDR1 MNHEY and CDR2 SVGEGT. This chain's CDR3 is CASSPRREGTQYF. CDR3 nucleotides: TGTGCCAGCAGCCCTAGGAGGGAGGGGACCCAGTACTTC.

The V call is TRBV5-8, the J call TRBJ1-5; D unresolved. In germline, CDR1 is SGHTS, CDR2 YDEGEE. V lost 0 bases and J lost 0, with 7 bases in between. The CDR3 has 15 residues. In DNA form, the CDR3 reads TGTGCCAGCAGCTTGGGCGCCTCTAGCAATCAGCCCCAGCATTTT. Translating it yields CASSLGASSNQPQHF. The whole variable domain, filled in from reference TRBV5-8 and TRBJ1-5, reads EAGVTQSPTHLIKTRGQQATLRCSPISGHTSVYWYQQALGLGLQFLLWYDEGEERNRGNFPPRFSGRQFPNYSSELNVNALELEDSALYLCASSLGASSNQPQHFGDGTRLSIL.

V usage is TRBV6-2 or TRBV6-3 and J usage is TRBJ2-6; D is unclear. This CDR3 spans 16 amino acids. V was pared by 3 bases and J by 0 bases, with 9 bases between. The germline V gene has CDR1 MNHEY and CDR2 SVGEGT. The CDR3 sequence: CASSYAGLSGANVLTF. The DNA for the CDR3 is TGTGCCAGCAGTTATGCAGGCCTCTCTGGGGCCAACGTCCTGACTTTC.

The chain uses TRBV5-1 and TRBJ1-4; D gene ambiguous. From germline, CDR1 is SGHRS and CDR2 YFSETQ. The V end lost 4 bases, the J end lost 0 bases, and 10 bases lay between the germline ends. The CDR3 is 15 residues long. The CDR3 coding sequence is TGCGCCAGCAGCCCCAACATCGCAACTAATGAAAAACTGTTTTTT. Protein: CASSPNIATNEKLFF.

J is TRBJ2-4 and V is TRBV7-8, with TRBD2 identical over 10 bases. Germline V gives CDR1 SGHVS, CDR2 FQNEAQ. V shed 5 bases and J 9 bases; nucleotides not matched to a gene: 10. The CDR3 totals 15 residues. The CDR3 here is CASSAQREGLSIQYF. The CDR3 nucleotides are TGTGCCAGCAGCGCCCAGCGGGAGGGCCTTAGCATTCAGTACTTC.

This rearrangement joins TRBV6-2 or TRBV6-3 to TRBJ2-1, with D perhaps TRBD2 (5 bases). The CDR3 consists of 14 residues. The V and J ends lost 2 bases and 9 bases respectively, with 14 bases between them. CDR1 MNHEY and CDR2 SVGEGT come from the germline V gene. The CDR3 sequence: CASSYLEDIGEQFF. Here the CDR3 DNA reads TGTGCCAGCAGTTACCTGGAGGATATTGGTGAGCAGTTCTTC.

V gene TRBV5-1 combines with J gene TRBJ2-1, with 8 bases that match TRBD1. The CDR3 spans 15 residues. Germline CDR1 is SGHRS and CDR2 is YFSETQ. V was pared by 3 bases and J by 2 bases, with 4 bases of the junction left unmatched. Here the CDR3 reads CASSWGTGPYNEQFF. CDR3 DNA: TGCGCCAGCAGCTGGGGGACAGGACCCTACAATGAGCAGTTCTTC.

The chain links TRBV5-1 to TRBJ2-5; a possible D gene is TRBD1 (6 bases). V lost 6 bases and J 5 bases, leaving 17 bases between the germline ends. This CDR3 comprises 14 residues. CDR1 is SGHRS, CDR2 YFSETQ, per germline. CDR3 nucleotides: TGCGCCAGCACCGGTGTTGGGGGCGCGGAGACCCAGTACTTC. This codes for CASTGVGGAETQYF.

This clone was picked up one time. This rearrangement joins TRBV28 to TRBJ1-2; D possibly corresponds to TRBD1 (5 bases). Trimming removed 7 bases from V and 1 base from J, with 16 bases in between. Germline V gene data show CDR1 as MDHEN and CDR2 as SYDVKM. The CDR3 consists of 15 residues. DNA of the CDR3: TGTGCCAGCAACTCCCCCCCGGACAATAACTATGGCTACACCTTC. Protein product: CASNSPPDNNYGYTF.

This rearrangement joins TRBV28 to TRBJ1-1; the D gene is possibly TRBD1 (5 bases). The V and J ends lost 6 bases and 5 bases respectively, with 7 bases between them. CDR1 and CDR2 from the germline V gene are MDHEN and SYDVKM. This CDR3 is 11 amino acids long. Here the CDR3 reads CASSRVTEAFF. In nucleotides, the CDR3 is TGTGCCAGCAGCAGGGTTACTGAAGCTTTCTTT.

V gene TRBV2 combines with J gene TRBJ1-6, with a tentative D call TRBD1 (6 bases). Trimming left V 6 bases short and J 7 bases short, with 16 bases between. The germline V gene encodes CDR1 SNHLY and CDR2 FYNNEI. The CDR3 totals 15 residues. CDR3 protein: CASRKGGAWNSPLHF. CDR3 nucleotide sequence: TGTGCCAGCAGGAAAGGGGGGGCCTGGAATTCACCCCTCCACTTT.

The chain combines TRBV5-1 with TRBJ2-7, with 7 bases lining up with TRBD1. The V gene's germline CDR1 is SGHRS and CDR2 YFSETQ. This CDR3 has 12 amino acids. The junction had 4 bases not matched to a gene; V was cut back by 4 bases and J by 6 bases. CDR3 protein: CASSTTGLEQYF. The CDR3 DNA follows: TGCGCCAGCAGCACGACAGGGCTCGAGCAGTACTTC. Together with reference TRBV5-1 and TRBJ2-7, the CDR3 gives the full variable domain: KAGVTQTPRYLIKTRGQQVTLSCSPISGHRSVSWYQQTPGQGLQFLFEYFSETQRNKGNFPGRFSGRQFSNSRSEMNVSTLELGDSALYLCASSTTGLEQYFGPGTRLTVT.

This clone occurred once. V is TRBV19 and J is TRBJ1-1, with TRBD1 identical over 8 bases. The germline V gene has CDR1 LNHDA and CDR2 SQIVND (reference sequence). This CDR3 comprises 14 residues. Trimming at V came to 6 bases and at J to 4 bases, leaving 7 bases not matched to a gene. The DNA for the CDR3 is TGTGCCAGTAGCGTCGACAGGGGACCCACTGAAGCTTTCTTT. Encoded protein: CASSVDRGPTEAFF. The whole variable domain, remainder taken from reference TRBV19 and TRBJ1-1, is DGGITQSPKYLFRKEGQNVTLSCEQNLNHDAMYWYRQDPGQGLRLIYYSQIVNDFQKGDIAEGYSVSREKKESFPLTVTSAQKNPTAFYLCASSVDRGPTEAFFGQGTRLTVV.

The genes are TRBV4-1 and TRBJ1-1, with 9 nucleotides matching TRBD1. The CDR3 has 15 residues. Per the germline V gene, CDR1 is MGHRA and CDR2 is YSYEKL. Germline trimming cut 0 bases from V and 2 bases from J; bases unmatched to any gene: 1. DNA for the CDR3: TGCGCCAGCAGCCAAGAGACAGGGGGTAACACTGAAGCTTTCTTT. It yields the protein CASSQETGGNTEAFF.